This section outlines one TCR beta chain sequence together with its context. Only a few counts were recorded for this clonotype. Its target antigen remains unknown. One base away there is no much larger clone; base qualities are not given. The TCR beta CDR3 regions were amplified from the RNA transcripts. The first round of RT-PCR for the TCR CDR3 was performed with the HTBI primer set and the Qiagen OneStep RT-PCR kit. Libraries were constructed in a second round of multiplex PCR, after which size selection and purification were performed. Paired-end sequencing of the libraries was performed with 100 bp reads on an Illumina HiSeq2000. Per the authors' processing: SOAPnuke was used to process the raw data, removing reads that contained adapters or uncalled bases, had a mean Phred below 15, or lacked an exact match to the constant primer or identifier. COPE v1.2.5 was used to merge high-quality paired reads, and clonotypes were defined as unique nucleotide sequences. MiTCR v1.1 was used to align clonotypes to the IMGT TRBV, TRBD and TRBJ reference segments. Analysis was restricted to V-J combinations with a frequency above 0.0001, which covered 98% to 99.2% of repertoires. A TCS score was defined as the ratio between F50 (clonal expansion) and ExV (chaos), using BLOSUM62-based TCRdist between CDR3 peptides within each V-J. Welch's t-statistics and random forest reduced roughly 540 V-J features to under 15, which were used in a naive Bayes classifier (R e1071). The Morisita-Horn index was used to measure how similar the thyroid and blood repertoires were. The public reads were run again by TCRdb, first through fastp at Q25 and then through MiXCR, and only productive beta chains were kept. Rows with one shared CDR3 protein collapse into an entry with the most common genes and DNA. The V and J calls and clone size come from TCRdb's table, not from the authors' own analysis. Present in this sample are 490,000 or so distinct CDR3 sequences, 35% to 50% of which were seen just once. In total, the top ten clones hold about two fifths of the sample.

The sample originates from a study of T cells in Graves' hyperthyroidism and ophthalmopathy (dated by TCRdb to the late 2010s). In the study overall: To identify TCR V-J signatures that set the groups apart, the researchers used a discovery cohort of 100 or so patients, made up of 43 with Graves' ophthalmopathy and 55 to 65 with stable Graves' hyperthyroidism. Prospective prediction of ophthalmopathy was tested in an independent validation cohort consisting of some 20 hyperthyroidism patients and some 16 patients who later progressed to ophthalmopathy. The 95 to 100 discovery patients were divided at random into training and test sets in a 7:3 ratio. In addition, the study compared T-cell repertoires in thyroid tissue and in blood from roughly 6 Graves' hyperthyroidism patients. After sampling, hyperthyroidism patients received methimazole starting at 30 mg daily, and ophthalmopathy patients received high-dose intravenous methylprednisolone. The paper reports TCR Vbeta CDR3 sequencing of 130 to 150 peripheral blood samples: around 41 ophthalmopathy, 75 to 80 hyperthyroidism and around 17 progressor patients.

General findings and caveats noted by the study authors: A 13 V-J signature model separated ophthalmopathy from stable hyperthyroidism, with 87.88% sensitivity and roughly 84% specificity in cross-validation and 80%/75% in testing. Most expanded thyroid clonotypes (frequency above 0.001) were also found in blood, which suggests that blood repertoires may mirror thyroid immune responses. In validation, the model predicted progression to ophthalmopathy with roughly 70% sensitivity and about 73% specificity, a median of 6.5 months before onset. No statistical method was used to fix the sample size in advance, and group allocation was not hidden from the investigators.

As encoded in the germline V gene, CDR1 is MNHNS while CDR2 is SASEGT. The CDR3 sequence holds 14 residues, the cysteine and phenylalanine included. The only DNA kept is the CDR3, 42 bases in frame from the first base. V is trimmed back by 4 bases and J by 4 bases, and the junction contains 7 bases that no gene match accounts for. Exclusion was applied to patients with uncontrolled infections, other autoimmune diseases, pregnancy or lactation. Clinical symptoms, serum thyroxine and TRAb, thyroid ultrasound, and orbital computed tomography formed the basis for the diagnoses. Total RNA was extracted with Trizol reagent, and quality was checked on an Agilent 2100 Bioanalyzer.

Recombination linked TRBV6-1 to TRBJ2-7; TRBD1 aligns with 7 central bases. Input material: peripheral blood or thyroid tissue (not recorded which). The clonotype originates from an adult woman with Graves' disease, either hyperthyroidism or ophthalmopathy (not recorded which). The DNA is TGTGCCAGCAGTGTGGACAGGATACGTTACGAGCAGTACTTC. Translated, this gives CASSVDRIRYEQYF.